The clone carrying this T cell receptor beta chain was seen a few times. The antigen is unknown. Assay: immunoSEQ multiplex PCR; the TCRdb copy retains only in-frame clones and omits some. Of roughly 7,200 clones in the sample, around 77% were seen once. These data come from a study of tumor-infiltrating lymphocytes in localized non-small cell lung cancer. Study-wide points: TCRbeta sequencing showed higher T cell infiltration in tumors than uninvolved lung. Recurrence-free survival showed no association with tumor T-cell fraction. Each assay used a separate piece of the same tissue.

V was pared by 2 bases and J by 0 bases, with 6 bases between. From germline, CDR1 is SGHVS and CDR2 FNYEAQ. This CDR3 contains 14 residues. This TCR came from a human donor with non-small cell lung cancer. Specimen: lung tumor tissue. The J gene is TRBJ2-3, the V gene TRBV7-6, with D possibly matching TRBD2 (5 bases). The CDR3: CASSLRGSTDTQYF. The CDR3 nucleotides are TGTGCCAGCAGCTTAAGAGGGAGCACAGATACGCAGTATTTT.